Following are 10 T cell receptor beta chains from one sample sequenced in a study of Ad26.COV2.S vaccination and SARS-CoV-2 variants. The table came from immunoSEQ multiplex PCR; TCRdb's copy has only in-frame clones and leaves some out. Seen here are about 400,000 clones, about 80% observed once, and the top ten hold approximately 7%. Treatment of the sample: roughly 20 received Ad26.COV2.S at low or high dose, single or two shots; 5 received placebo; per-sample allocation not given. It was on day 63 after the first vaccine or placebo injection that samples were taken. The specimen was peripheral blood, collected in a trial of Ad26.COV2.S vaccine versus placebo. These TCRs come from a person between 18 and 65 years old who received the Ad26.COV2.S COVID-19 vaccine or a placebo.

This chain connects TRBV5-1 to TRBJ2-1; no clear D gene. Germline-derived CDR1 and CDR2 are SGHRS and YFSETQ. CDR3 size: 13 residues. Trimming cost V 0 bases and J 4 bases, with 5 bases left between them. As DNA, the CDR3 is TGCGCCAGCAGCTTGGCGGTTTACAATGAGCAGTTCTTC. The encoded protein is CASSLAVYNEQFF.

The rearrangement links TRBV19 to TRBJ1-2; the D is unclear. The CDR3 is made up of 11 amino acids. V was clipped by 6 bases and J by 1 base, with 3 bases between them. CDR1 is LNHDA, CDR2 SQIVND, per germline (reference sequence). The CDR3 sequence: CASRDNYGYTF. CDR3 in DNA: TGTGCCAGTAGAGATAACTATGGCTACACCTTC.

This chain's CDR3 is CATSGTGYEQYF. The CDR3 DNA reads TGTGCCACCTCCGGGACAGGGTACGAGCAGTACTTC. The J gene is TRBJ2-7, the V gene TRBV5-4, with 9 bases aligning to TRBD1. Germline CDR1 SGHNT, CDR2 YYREEE (reference sequence). The CDR3 length is 12 residues. J lost 4 bases, V lost 9 bases, and 5 bases had no gene match.

This clone has more than one count but fewer than ten. This rearrangement joins TRBV6-5 to TRBJ2-1; possibly TRBD2 for D (6 bases). V was clipped by 5 bases and J by 7 bases, with 15 bases between them. Germline loops: CDR1 MNHEY, CDR2 SVGAGI. This CDR3 is 14 amino acids long. CDR3 in DNA: TGTGCCAGCAGTCGGGAGTTTAAGGGGAATGAGCAGTTCTTC. Translated: CASSREFKGNEQFF.

A few counts support this clone. This sequence joins TRBV2 and TRBJ2-7, with D possibly matching TRBD2 (5 bases). With 7 bases removed from V and 6 bases from J, the gap between germline ends came to 19 bases. This CDR3 spans 14 amino acids. Germline V lookup: CDR1 SNHLY, CDR2 FYNNEI. CDR3 sequence reads: CASKPGGGPREQYF. The DNA for the CDR3 is TGTGCCAGCAAACCCGGAGGCGGACCCCGCGAGCAGTACTTC.

The chain links TRBV5-1 to TRBJ2-3; D gene uncertain. V lost 1 base, J lost 0 bases, and 9 bases lay in between. This CDR3 comprises 15 residues. The V gene's germline CDR1 is SGHRS and CDR2 YFSETQ. In DNA, the CDR3 is TGCGCCAGCAGCTTGAGCTGGTCTAGCACAGATACGCAGTATTTT. It specifies CASSLSWSSTDTQYF.

The chain is built from TRBV7-2 and TRBJ1-1; a weak D match, TRBD1 (5 bases). The CDR3 has 13 amino acids. V was trimmed by 3 bases and J by 4 bases, leaving 9 bases between them. CDR1 SGHTA and CDR2 FQGNSA come from the germline V gene. The CDR3 loop reads CASSLLGTTEAFF. The CDR3 DNA reads as TGTGCCAGCAGCTTGCTGGGGACCACTGAAGCTTTCTTT.

V usage is TRBV6-5 and J usage is TRBJ1-6, with 7 bases fitting TRBD1. The CDR3 extends over 13 amino acids. The V segment lost 7 bases and the J segment 5 bases; nucleotides outside the gene matches: 2. Germline loops: CDR1 MNHEY, CDR2 SVGAGI. CDR3 DNA sequence: TGTGCCAGCACGGGACAGAATAATTCACCCCTCCACTTT. This translates into CASTGQNNSPLHF.

The V gene is TRBV12-5, the J gene TRBJ2-7; no reliable D call. Deletions cut 6 bases from V and 2 bases from J, with 8 bases between. Germline values: CDR1 LGHNT, CDR2 FRNRAP. CDR3 length equals 12 residues. The CDR3 sequence is CASGPSPYEQYF. CDR3 nucleotide sequence: TGTGCTAGTGGACCGTCCCCCTACGAGCAGTACTTC.

V usage is TRBV11-3 and J usage is TRBJ2-1, with 8 bases lining up with TRBD1. Unmatched junction bases numbered 16, after V lost 5 bases and J lost 4 bases. CDR1 is SGHNT and CDR2 is YENEEA in the germline V gene. CDR3 size: 18 residues. CDR3 protein: CASSPPWETGAPYNEQFF. The CDR3 nucleotides are TGTGCCAGCAGCCCTCCGTGGGAGACAGGGGCCCCGTACAATGAGCAGTTCTTC.